This entry features one T cell receptor (beta chain) sequence. Germline V gene data show CDR1 as KGHSH and CDR2 as LQKENI. The CDR3 loop spans 15 amino acids. The trim removed 3 bases at V and 6 bases at J, leaving 4 bases unmatched. Patients counted as stable if ophthalmopathy did not develop within 18 months. These data are taken from a study of T cells in Graves' hyperthyroidism and ophthalmopathy. RNA transcripts gave rise to amplified TCR beta CDR3 regions. During a first-round RT-PCR of the TCR CDR3, the HTBI primer set was used. TCRdb processed the multiplex PCR reads anew with MiXCR; each CDR3 protein has one entry. The table shows roughly 740,000 distinct CDR3 sequences, with 16% occurring only once.

The chain combines TRBV18 with TRBJ2-7, with TRBD2 matching 14 bases. This TCR came from a man between 18 and 35 years old with Graves' hyperthyroidism. The sequencing sample was made of blood. In nucleotides, the CDR3 is TGTGCCAGCTCACCCCAGGGACTAGCGGGAGTCGAGCAGTACTTC. Translation gives CASSPQGLAGVEQYF.